The sequence of this TCR beta chain was determined in a study of blood T cell repertoires in COVID-19. Assay: immunoSEQ multiplex PCR; the TCRdb copy retains only in-frame clones and omits some. The repertoire holds approximately 530,000 clones, with approximately 88% as singletons. It was during active infection that Seattle patients were enrolled and then longitudinally followed. This CDR3 comprises 14 residues. Germline V gives CDR1 SGHRS, CDR2 YFSETQ. V lost 4 bases and J lost 7, with 17 bases in between. This receptor was obtained from a woman aged 45-65 years with COVID-19, enrolled during active disease. The V and J genes are TRBV5-1 and TRBJ1-2; no firm D call. Sequenced input: peripheral blood. CDR3 DNA sequence: TGCGCCAGCAGCCCTGCCGGGGTCTCACCTGGCTACACCTTC. It codes for CASSPAGVSPGYTF.